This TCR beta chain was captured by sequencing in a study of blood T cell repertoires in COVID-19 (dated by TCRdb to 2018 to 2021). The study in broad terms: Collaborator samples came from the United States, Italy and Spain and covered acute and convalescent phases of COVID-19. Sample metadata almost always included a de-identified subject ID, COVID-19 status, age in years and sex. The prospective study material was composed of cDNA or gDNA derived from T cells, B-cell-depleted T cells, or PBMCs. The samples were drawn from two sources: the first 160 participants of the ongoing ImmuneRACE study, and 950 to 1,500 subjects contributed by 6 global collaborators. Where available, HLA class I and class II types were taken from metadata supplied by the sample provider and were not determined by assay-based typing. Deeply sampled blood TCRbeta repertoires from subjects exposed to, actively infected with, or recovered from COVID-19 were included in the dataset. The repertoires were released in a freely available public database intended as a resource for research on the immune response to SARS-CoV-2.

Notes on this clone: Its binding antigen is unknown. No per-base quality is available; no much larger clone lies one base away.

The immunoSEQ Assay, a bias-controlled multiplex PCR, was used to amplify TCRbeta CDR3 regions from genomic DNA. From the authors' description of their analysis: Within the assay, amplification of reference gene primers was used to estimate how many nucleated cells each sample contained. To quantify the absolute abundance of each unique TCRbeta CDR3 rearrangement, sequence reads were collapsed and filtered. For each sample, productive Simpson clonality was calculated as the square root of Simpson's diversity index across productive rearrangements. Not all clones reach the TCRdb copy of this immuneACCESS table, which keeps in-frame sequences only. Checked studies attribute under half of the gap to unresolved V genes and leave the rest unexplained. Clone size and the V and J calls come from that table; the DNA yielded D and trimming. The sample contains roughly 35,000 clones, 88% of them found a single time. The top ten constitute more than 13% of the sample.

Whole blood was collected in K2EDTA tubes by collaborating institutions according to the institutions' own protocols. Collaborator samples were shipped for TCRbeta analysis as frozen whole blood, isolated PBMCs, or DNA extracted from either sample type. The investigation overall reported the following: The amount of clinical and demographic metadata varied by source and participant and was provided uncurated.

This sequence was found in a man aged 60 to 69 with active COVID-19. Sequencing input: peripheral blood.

The CDR3 reads CSVSNRGRNEKLFF. The nucleotide sequence is given as TGCAGCGTTTCGAACAGGGGCCGTAATGAAAAACTGTTTTTT. The sequence links TRBV29-1 to TRBJ1-4; 7 nucleotides in the junction match TRBD1. From its cysteine to its phenylalanine, the CDR3 spans 14 amino acids. CDR3 DNA is the only sequence kept; it has 42 bases, read in frame from the first base. Compared with germline, V lacks 5 bases and J lacks 4 bases; bases without a gene match: 7. CDR1 and CDR2 are read off the germline V gene as SQVTM and ANQGSEA.